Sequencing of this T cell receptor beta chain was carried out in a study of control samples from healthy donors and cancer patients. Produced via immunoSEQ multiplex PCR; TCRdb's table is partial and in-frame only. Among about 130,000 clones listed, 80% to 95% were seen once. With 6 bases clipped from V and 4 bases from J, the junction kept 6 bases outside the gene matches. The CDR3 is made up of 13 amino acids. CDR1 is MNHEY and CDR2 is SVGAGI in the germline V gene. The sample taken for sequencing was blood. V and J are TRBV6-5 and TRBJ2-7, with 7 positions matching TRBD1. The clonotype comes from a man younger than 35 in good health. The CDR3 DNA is TGTGCCAGCAGACAGACAGGGAAGTACGAGCAGTACTTC. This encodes CASRQTGKYEQYF.